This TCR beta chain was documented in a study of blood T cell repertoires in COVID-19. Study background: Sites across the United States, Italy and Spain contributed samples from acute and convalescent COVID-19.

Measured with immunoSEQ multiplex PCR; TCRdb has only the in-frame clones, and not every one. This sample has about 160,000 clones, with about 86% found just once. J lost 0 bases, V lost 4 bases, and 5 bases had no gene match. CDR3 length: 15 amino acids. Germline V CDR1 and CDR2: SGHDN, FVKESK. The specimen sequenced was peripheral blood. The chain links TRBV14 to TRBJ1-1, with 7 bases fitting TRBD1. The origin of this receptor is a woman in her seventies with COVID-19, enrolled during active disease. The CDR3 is CASSRLTGMNTEAFF. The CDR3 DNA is TGTGCCAGCAGCCGACTGACAGGGATGAACACTGAAGCTTTCTTT.